Listed below are T cell receptor beta chains from one sample, sequenced in a study of blood T cell repertoires in COVID-19. The protocol was immunoSEQ multiplex PCR, while the TCRdb copy is restricted to in-frame clones and leaves out a portion. This sample has some 300,000 clones, with more than 80% found just once. The sequenced material came from peripheral blood. All receptors derive from a woman aged 50 to 60 with COVID-19, enrolled during active disease. CDR3s include the opening cysteine and the closing phenylalanine or tryptophan. Fields, in order: D gene, clone size, V gene, J gene, CDR3 protein, CDR3 DNA. The D gene is left open where the match is weak. Clone sizes are given selectively: once, few, many, or a class where the clone is expanded.

-	-	TRBV19	TRBJ2-7	CASSPTERTYEQYF	TGTGCCAGTAGTCCCACGGAGAGGACCTACGAGCAGTACTTC
TRBD2	-	TRBV6-2/TRBV6-3	TRBJ2-5	CASSYQPVLAGVSTDETQYF	TGTGCCAGCAGTTACCAGCCGGTGCTAGCGGGAGTCTCCACCGATGAGACCCAGTACTTC
TRBD2	-	TRBV6-2/TRBV6-3	TRBJ2-7	CASSHRTSGALSYEQYF	TGTGCCAGCAGTCACCGGACTAGCGGGGCCCTCTCCTACGAGCAGTACTTC
-	-	TRBV5-4	TRBJ2-5	CASSLAGSGETQYF	TGTGCCAGCAGCTTGGCGGGTTCCGGAGAGACCCAGTACTTC
-	-	TRBV5-6	TRBJ2-5	CASSGAGQFQETQYF	TGTGCCAGCAGCGGGGCCGGACAGTTTCAAGAGACCCAGTACTTC
TRBD1	-	TRBV6-5	TRBJ2-5	CASSYFGTGGETQYF	TGTGCCAGCAGTTATTTCGGGACAGGGGGAGAGACCCAGTACTTC
TRBD2	-	TRBV24-1	TRBJ2-1	CATSDGLAGGGRNEQFF	TGTGCCACCAGTGATGGACTAGCGGGGGGGGGTAGGAATGAGCAGTTCTTC
-	-	TRBV29-1	TRBJ1-1	CSVASLFVNTEAFF	TGCAGCGTTGCCTCCCTCTTCGTAAACACTGAAGCTTTCTTT
-	few	TRBV29-1	TRBJ1-1	CSVVGEFEAFF	TGCAGCGTTGTAGGGGAATTTGAAGCTTTCTTT
-	-	TRBV7-2	TRBJ1-4	CASSPSGTTKAGKLFF	TGTGCCAGCAGCCCTTCCGGGACAACCAAGGCGGGAAAACTGTTTTTT